This T cell receptor (beta chain) was captured in a study of Ad26.COV2.S vaccination and SARS-CoV-2 variants. Study-wide context: Donor got 5x10^10 or 1x10^11 viral particles of Ad26.COV2.S. Study results and limitations: The study found higher spike-specific TCR breadth in vaccine than placebo recipients.

The treatment was: 15 to 20 received Ad26.COV2.S at low or high dose, single or two shots; about 5 received placebo; per-sample allocation not given. Specimen acquisition occurred on day 63 following the initial vaccine or placebo injection. V lost 0 bases, J lost 2 bases, and 8 bases lay in between. This CDR3 has 14 residues. Germline V lookup: CDR1 LNHDA, CDR2 SQIVND (reference sequence). The table came from immunoSEQ multiplex PCR; TCRdb's copy has only in-frame clones and leaves some out. The table lists some 640,000 clones, about 89% of them singletons, with nearly 1.5% in the top ten. In the case of this clone: The antigen remains undetermined. The sample carries other DNA sequences with the same CDR3.

The V call is TRBV19, the J call TRBJ2-7; D assignment may be TRBD1 or TRBD2 (5 bases each). The receptor was isolated from a person between 18 and 65 years old who received the Ad26.COV2.S COVID-19 vaccine or a placebo. This specimen was peripheral blood, taken in a trial of Ad26.COV2.S vaccine versus placebo. The CDR3 nucleotides read TGTGCCAGTAGTATAGATCGAGGGGCCTACGAGCAGTACTTC. Amino acids: CASSIDRGAYEQYF.